The entry below gives a single TCR beta chain sequence along with its context. The V gene lost 0 bases and the J gene lost 5 bases, with 10 bases spanning the gap. Germline V gene data show CDR1 as MRHNA and CDR2 as SNTAGT. The CDR3 totals 15 residues. Data came from immunoSEQ multiplex PCR; TCRdb stores just in-frame clones and leaves some out. The data show some 59,000 clones, 89% seen once. The data were obtained in a study of T cell changes during pregnancy in multiple sclerosis. The rearrangement uses TRBV6-4 and TRBJ1-4; a weak D match, TRBD1 (5 bases). Source: peripheral blood, taken in the first trimester of pregnancy. The receptor's source is a female donor with multiple sclerosis, enrolled in a pregnancy study. This CDR3 reads CASSDSGGDNEKLFF. The DNA of the CDR3 is TGTGCCAGCAGTGACTCAGGCGGGGACAATGAAAAACTGTTTTTT.